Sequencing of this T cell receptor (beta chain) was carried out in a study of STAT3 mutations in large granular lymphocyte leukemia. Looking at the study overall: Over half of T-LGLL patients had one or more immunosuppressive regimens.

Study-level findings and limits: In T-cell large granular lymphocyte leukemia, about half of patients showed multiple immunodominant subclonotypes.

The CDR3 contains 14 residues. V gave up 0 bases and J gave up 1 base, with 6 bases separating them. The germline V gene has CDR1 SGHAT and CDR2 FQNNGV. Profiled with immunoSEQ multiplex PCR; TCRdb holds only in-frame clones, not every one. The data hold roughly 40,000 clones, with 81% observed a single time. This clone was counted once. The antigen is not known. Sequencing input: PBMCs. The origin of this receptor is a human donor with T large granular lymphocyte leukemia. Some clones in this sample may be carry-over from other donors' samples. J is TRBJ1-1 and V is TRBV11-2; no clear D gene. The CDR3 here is CASSLEIPNTEAFF. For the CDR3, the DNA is TGTGCCAGCAGCTTAGAGATACCGAACACTGAAGCTTTCTTT.